A selection of T cell receptor beta chains follows, all from one sample in a study of T cell changes during pregnancy in multiple sclerosis. This table comes from immunoSEQ multiplex PCR, and its TCRdb copy is limited to in-frame clones, with some not included. The table lists under 60,000 clones, 80% to 95% of them singletons. Material: CD4+ T cells from peripheral blood mononuclear cells, obtained after pregnancy. These receptors were collected from a female donor with multiple sclerosis, enrolled in a pregnancy study. The CDR3 runs from the conserved cysteine through the conserved F or W. Fields, in order: J gene, clone size, V gene, D gene, CDR3 protein, CDR3 DNA. D genes are given only for firm matches. Some rows mark clone size as missing; the rest say once, few, many or name a class of expanded clone.

>TRBJ1-4|-|TRBV7-6|-
CASSSPKYKEKLFF
TGTGCCAGCAGCTCCCCAAAATACAAGGAAAAACTGTTTTTT
>TRBJ1-6|-|TRBV15|-
CATVAGLGRGPLHF
TGTGCCACCGTCGCCGGGTTAGGGAGGGGGCCCCTCCACTTT
>TRBJ2-7|-|TRBV15|TRBD1
CATSVTGTAGEQYF
TGTGCCACCAGCGTTACCGGGACAGCCGGCGAGCAGTACTTC
>TRBJ1-2|-|TRBV7-9|TRBD1
CASSSDRDGYTF
TGTGCCAGCAGCTCAGACAGGGATGGCTACACCTTC
>TRBJ2-1|once|TRBV4-3|-
CASSQDNRDVHEQFF
TGCGCCAGCAGCCAAGATAACAGGGATGTCCATGAGCAGTTCTTC
>TRBJ2-1|-|TRBV9|TRBD2
CASSVRLTHKREYNEQFF
TGTGCCAGCAGCGTAAGACTAACCCACAAGCGGGAATACAATGAGCAGTTCTTC
>TRBJ2-7|once|TRBV5-4|-
CASSPRGGSYEQYF
TGTGCCAGCAGCCCTCGAGGAGGTTCCTACGAGCAGTACTTC
>TRBJ2-7|once|TRBV5-6|-
CASSLQGYEQYF
TGTGCCAGCAGCTTACAGGGCTACGAGCAGTACTTC
>TRBJ1-2|-|TRBV4-2|-
CASSQATGFNPNYGYTF
TGTGCCAGCAGCCAAGCTACAGGGTTTAATCCTAACTATGGCTACACCTTC
>TRBJ1-4|-|TRBV5-8|TRBD1
CASSREGGFNEKLFF
TGTGCCAGCAGTCGCGAAGGGGGCTTTAATGAAAAACTGTTTTTT
>TRBJ1-6|-|TRBV5-1|-
CASSRTQGNSPLHF
TGCGCCAGCAGCCGGACACAGGGTAATTCACCCCTCCACTTT
>TRBJ2-3|-|TRBV18|TRBD2
CASSPSTSGAIDTQYF
TGTGCCAGCTCACCGTCGACTAGCGGGGCTATAGATACGCAGTATTTT
>TRBJ2-7|-|TRBV5-7|-
CASSFRTAYYEQYF
TGTGCCAGCAGCTTCCGGACAGCTTATTACGAGCAGTACTTC
>TRBJ2-1|-|TRBV13|TRBD1
CASTYRGLGAYNEQFF
TGTGCCAGCACCTACAGGGGCCTAGGAGCCTACAATGAGCAGTTCTTC
>TRBJ2-1|-|TRBV5-6|-
CASSLVSRQFQSNEQFF
TGTGCCAGCAGCTTGGTTTCTAGACAGTTCCAGAGCAATGAGCAGTTCTTC
>TRBJ1-1|-|TRBV29-1|TRBD1
CSVEDTGGNTEAFF
TGCAGCGTTGAAGATACAGGGGGAAACACTGAAGCTTTCTTT
>TRBJ2-3|-|TRBV5-1|TRBD2
CASSLGLAGSDTQYF
TGCGCCAGCAGCCTGGGACTAGCGGGGTCAGATACGCAGTATTTT
>TRBJ1-6|-|TRBV2|TRBD1
CASRQQGVPSPLHF
TGTGCCAGCAGACAGCAGGGGGTGCCCTCACCCCTCCACTTT
>TRBJ1-4|few|TRBV30|-
CAWSVTSAGLNGKLFF
TGTGCCTGGAGTGTGACATCGGCAGGTCTTAATGGAAAACTGTTTTTT
>TRBJ1-1|-|TRBV6-6|TRBD1
CASRDLTGEAFF
TGTGCCAGCAGGGATCTGACAGGGGAAGCTTTCTTT
>TRBJ2-2|-|TRBV5-1|-
CASSLSVGGTGELFF
TGCGCCAGCAGCTTGAGTGTGGGAGGCACCGGGGAGCTGTTTTTT
>TRBJ1-6|-|TRBV18|TRBD1
CASSRTGYNSPLHF
TGTGCCAGCTCAAGGACAGGCTATAATTCACCCCTCCACTTT
>TRBJ1-2|-|TRBV18|TRBD1
CASSLSDRANYGYTF
TGTGCCAGCTCACTATCTGACAGGGCTAACTATGGCTACACCTTC
>TRBJ1-3|-|TRBV7-9|TRBD1
CASSLEGQINTIYF
TGTGCCAGCAGCTTAGAGGGACAGATAAACACCATATATTTT
>TRBJ1-1|-|TRBV9|-
CASSSRGGETEAFF
TGTGCCAGCAGCTCGCGTGGGGGGGAGACTGAAGCTTTCTTT
>TRBJ1-1|-|TRBV7-9|-
CASSLGGAGNTEAFF
TGTGCCAGCAGCTTGGGAGGCGCCGGTAACACTGAAGCTTTCTTT
>TRBJ1-6|-|TRBV10-3|-
CATRPGQNNSPLHF
TGTGCCACCCGGCCGGGACAAAATAATTCACCCCTCCACTTT
>TRBJ1-2|-|TRBV30|-
CAWSVRAGGGYTF
TGTGCCTGGAGTGTAAGAGCAGGAGGCGGCTACACCTTC
>TRBJ1-2|-|TRBV5-6|TRBD1
CASSFLGQGLSGYTF
TGTGCCAGCAGCTTTCTGGGACAGGGTCTGTCTGGCTACACCTTC
>TRBJ1-3|-|TRBV9|TRBD1
CASSVAGQGPRAGNTIYF
TGTGCCAGCAGCGTAGCCGGACAGGGTCCGAGGGCTGGAAACACCATATATTTT
>TRBJ2-3|-|TRBV7-6|TRBD2
CASSRVGAGGLADTQYF
TGTGCCAGCAGCCGCGTCGGGGCGGGGGGGCTGGCAGATACGCAGTATTTT
>TRBJ1-4|-|TRBV2|-
CASSRGVGYPEKLFF
TGTGCCAGCAGTAGGGGTGTAGGGTACCCTGAAAAACTGTTTTTT
>TRBJ1-2|-|TRBV19|TRBD1
CASSPRTGTNGYTF
TGTGCCAGTAGTCCCAGGACAGGGACGAACGGCTACACCTTC
>TRBJ1-4|-|TRBV15|-
CATSRDNRQAANEKLFF
TGTGCCACCAGCAGAGATAATAGGCAGGCCGCTAATGAAAAACTGTTTTTT
>TRBJ1-2|-|TRBV6-1|-
CASSAESGYGYTF
TGTGCCAGCAGTGCTGAATCGGGGTATGGCTACACCTTC
>TRBJ2-3|-|TRBV6-6|-
CASSYESDTQYF
TGTGCCAGCAGTTACGAGTCGGATACGCAGTATTTT
>TRBJ1-1|-|TRBV2|-
CASSRQRLEAFF
TGTGCCAGCAGTAGACAGCGCCTTGAAGCTTTCTTT
>TRBJ2-1|-|TRBV15|-
CATSNPEIFSSYNEQFF
TGTGCCACCAGCAATCCTGAGATTTTTAGCTCCTACAATGAGCAGTTCTTC
>TRBJ2-7|-|TRBV19|TRBD1
CASSMDRGREQYF
TGTGCCAGTAGTATGGACAGGGGGCGCGAGCAGTACTTC
>TRBJ1-2|-|TRBV7-3|-
CASSFGGAYGYTF
TGTGCCAGCAGCTTCGGGGGGGCATATGGCTACACCTTC
>TRBJ1-1|-|TRBV13|TRBD1
CASSFTGGTEAFF
TGTGCCAGCAGCTTCACAGGGGGCACTGAAGCTTTCTTT
>TRBJ1-3|-|TRBV6-5|-
CASRWRTSGNTIYF
TGTGCCAGCCGTTGGAGGACCTCTGGAAACACCATATATTTT
>TRBJ1-1|-|TRBV9|-
CASSVEPINTEAFF
TGTGCCAGCAGCGTAGAGCCGATTAACACTGAAGCTTTCTTT
>TRBJ1-4|-|TRBV18|-
CASSLINEKLFF
TGTGCCAGCTCACTCATTAATGAAAAACTGTTTTTT
>TRBJ2-5|-|TRBV9|TRBD2
CASSPRLAGSQETQYF
TGTGCCAGCAGCCCTCGACTAGCGGGGAGTCAAGAGACCCAGTACTTC
>TRBJ2-3|-|TRBV5-6|TRBD2
CASSSPSGGRRDTQYF
TGTGCCAGCAGCTCCCCTAGCGGGGGGCGGAGAGATACGCAGTATTTT